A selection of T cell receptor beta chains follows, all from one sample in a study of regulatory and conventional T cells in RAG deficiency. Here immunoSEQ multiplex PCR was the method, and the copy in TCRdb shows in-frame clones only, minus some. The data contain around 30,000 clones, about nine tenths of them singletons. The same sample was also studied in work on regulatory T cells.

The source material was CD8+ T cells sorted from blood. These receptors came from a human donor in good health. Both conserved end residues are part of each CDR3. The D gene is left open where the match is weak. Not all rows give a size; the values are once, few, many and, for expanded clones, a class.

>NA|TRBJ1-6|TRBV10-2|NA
TGCGCCAGCAGTCCCAGAAAGGAGAATTCACCCCTCCACTTT
CASSPRKENSPLHF
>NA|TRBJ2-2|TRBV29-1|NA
TGCAGCGTTGTAGGAAACACCGGGGAGCTGTTTTTT
CSVVGNTGELFF
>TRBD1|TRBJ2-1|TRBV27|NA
TGTGCCAGCAGTTATATCTCCGGGACAGGGGGCAAGGAGCAGTTCTTC
CASSYISGTGGKEQFF
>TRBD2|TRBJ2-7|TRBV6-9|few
TGTGCCAGCAGTTATTCCGCCTGTATTAGCGGGATAGGTTACGAGCAGTACTTC
CASSYSACISGIGYEQYF
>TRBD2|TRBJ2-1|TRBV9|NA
TGTGCCAGCGGCGGGGGGGAAGTACAGCAGTTCTTC
CASGGGEVQQFF
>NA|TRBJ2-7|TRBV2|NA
TGTGCCAGCAGAGGGATCTACGAGCAGTACTTC
CASRGIYEQYF
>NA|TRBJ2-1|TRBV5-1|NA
TGCGCCAGCAGCCCGGACGGGCGGCCCGCTAACAATGAGCAGTTCTTC
CASSPDGRPANNEQFF
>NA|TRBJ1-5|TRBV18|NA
TGTGCCAGCTCACCACCGGAGGCAGAGAGCAATCAGCCCCAGCATTTT
CASSPPEAESNQPQHF
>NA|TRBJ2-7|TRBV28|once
TGTGCCAGCAGCACCAGGGGCCGCCCCCCCTACGAGCAGTACTTC
CASSTRGRPPYEQYF
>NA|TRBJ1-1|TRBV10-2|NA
TGCGCCAGCAGTGCTGGAAGGCACACTGAAGCTTTCTTT
CASSAGRHTEAFF
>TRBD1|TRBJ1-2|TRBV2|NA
TGTGCCAGCAGTGAACGAACAGGGGTTTGGGGCTACACCTTC
CASSERTGVWGYTF
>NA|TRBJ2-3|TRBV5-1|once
TGCGCCAGCAGCTTGGCGGGACGGGGAGATACGCAGTATTTT
CASSLAGRGDTQYF
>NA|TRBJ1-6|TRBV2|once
TGTGCCAGCAGTGAATTGGGCAGTAATAATTCACCCCTCCACTTT
CASSELGSNNSPLHF
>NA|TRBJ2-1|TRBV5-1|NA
TGCGCCAGCAGCTTGGTTGGGGGCAATGAGCAGTTCTTC
CASSLVGGNEQFF
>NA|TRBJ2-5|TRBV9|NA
TGTGCCAGCAGCGTCGGACAGTTACAAGAGACCCAGTACTTC
CASSVGQLQETQYF
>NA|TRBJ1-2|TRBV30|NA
TGTGCCTGGAGTGTAGCCGCTGCAGGTCATTATGGCTACACCTTC
CAWSVAAAGHYGYTF
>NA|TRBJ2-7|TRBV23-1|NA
TGCGCCAGCAGGGAGGGAGTGGGTGACTACGAGCAGTACTTC
CASREGVGDYEQYF
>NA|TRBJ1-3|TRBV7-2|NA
TGTGCCAGCAGGAACAGGGCCTTCTCTGGAAACACCATATATTTT
CASRNRAFSGNTIYF
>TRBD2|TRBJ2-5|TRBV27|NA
TGTGCCAGCAGGACTAGCGGGAGCTGGGGCCAAGAGACCCAGTACTTC
CASRTSGSWGQETQYF
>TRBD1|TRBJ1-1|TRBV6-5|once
TGTGCCAGTAGATTCCAGGGGGCGAGCATTGAAGCTTTCTTT
CASRFQGASIEAFF